The 6 T cell receptor beta chains in this list originate from one sample, sequenced in a study of blood T cell repertoires in COVID-19. Data came from immunoSEQ multiplex PCR; TCRdb stores just in-frame clones and leaves some out. This table has 250,000 to 400,000 clones, roughly 88% appearing once. The sequencing input was peripheral blood. The receptors originated from a woman younger than 45 with COVID-19, enrolled during active disease.

The V and J genes are TRBV11-2 and TRBJ2-2, with TRBD2 matching 15 bases. The CDR3 is made up of 19 amino acids. The V gene end was trimmed by 9 bases and the J gene end by 1 base; junction bases not matched to a gene: 12. Germline V lookup: CDR1 SGHAT, CDR2 FQNNGV. CDR3 sequence (DNA): TGTGCCAGTTACATTATCGGACTAGCGGGAGGGCTGAACACCGGGGAGCTGTTTTTT. Encoded protein: CASYIIGLAGGLNTGELFF.

The V call is TRBV7-9, the J call TRBJ2-7, with D hard to call. This CDR3 has 12 residues. The germline CDR1 and CDR2 sequences are SEHNR and FQNEAQ (reference sequence). V was clipped by 2 bases and J by 3 bases, with 5 bases between them. CDR3 loop: CASSLYGYEQYF. CDR3 sequence (DNA): TGTGCCAGCAGCTTATACGGCTACGAGCAGTACTTC.

The CDR3: CASKMDTGGARTAPLHF. In DNA form, the CDR3 reads TGTGCCAGTAAAATGGACACAGGGGGCGCGCGGACGGCACCCCTCCACTTT. The chain has TRBV19 and TRBJ1-6, with TRBD1 matching 9 bases. Trimming removed 7 bases from V and 11 bases from J; junction bases left unmatched: 18. Germline assignment: CDR1 LNHDA and CDR2 SQIVND (reference sequence). CDR3 length: 17 amino acids.

The CDR3 DNA reads TGTGCCAGCGCTATATTAGCGGGGTTAAACTCAGATACGCAGTATTTT. Its translation is CASAILAGLNSDTQYF. V is TRBV27 and J is TRBJ2-3, with TRBD2 matching 8 bases. The CDR3 totals 16 residues. V was pared by 8 bases and J by 4 bases, with 14 bases of the junction left unmatched. Germline CDR1 reads MNHEY; CDR2 reads SMNVEV (reference sequence).

CDR3 amino acids: CSARDRADTEAFF. DNA of the CDR3: TGCAGCGCCCGGGACAGGGCGGACACTGAAGCTTTCTTT. V is TRBV29-1 and J is TRBJ1-1; 9 bases line up with TRBD1. V was clipped by 7 bases and J by 3 bases; unmatched bases: 6. CDR1 is SQVTM, CDR2 ANQGSEA, per germline. The length of the CDR3 is 13 residues.

V is TRBV9 and J is TRBJ2-1, with D possibly TRBD1 on 5 matching bases. The CDR3 spans 12 residues. Germline loops: CDR1 SGDLS, CDR2 YYNGEE. The V end was cut by 0 bases, the J end by 7 bases, with 5 bases between. As DNA, the CDR3 is TGTGCCAGCAGCGTAGAGGGGAATGAGCAGTTCTTC. It yields the protein CASSVEGNEQFF.